The clone carrying this TCR beta chain has a count of ten or more. Antigen: not known. These data belong to a study of regulatory T cells in long-lasting Graves disease. Study summary: Antithyroid drugs had been given to newly diagnosed Graves' patients for under 3 months. Regarding the study as a whole: Favoring TRBV28, TRBJ1-2 and TRBJ2-5 was a feature seen in persistent disease. New patients shared 966 public clonotypes, and persistent patients shared more, with fewer than 3,500.

The time point denotes: newly diagnosed GD, antithyroid drugs for less than 3 months. Construction of the TCR library relied on RNA isolated from PBMCs. Patients all came to the study from an endocrinology department in Xi'an, China. In building TCR beta libraries, iRepertoire HTBI primers were used together with Arm-PCR of CDR3 regions. One entry per CDR3 protein, called by TCRdb with MiXCR from the multiplex PCR reads. The sample lists 550,000 to 650,000 distinct CDR3 sequences; roughly a sixth were seen once. Germline-derived CDR1 and CDR2 are SGHAT and FQNNGV. This CDR3 contains 14 residues. Trimming shortened V by 3 bases and J by 1 base, and 8 bases separated the two germline ends. The same data also contributed to another study, on T cells in Graves' hyperthyroidism and ophthalmopathy.

Source: peripheral blood mononuclear cells (PBMCs), taken at new diagnosis, from a patient treated with antithyroid drugs. V and J are TRBV11-2 and TRBJ2-3; D remains unclear. The TCR originated in a man between 18 and 35 years old with Graves disease. The CDR3, as DNA: TGTGCCAGCAGCTTTGCGGTACGCACAGATACGCAGTATTTT. Its protein is CASSFAVRTDTQYF.